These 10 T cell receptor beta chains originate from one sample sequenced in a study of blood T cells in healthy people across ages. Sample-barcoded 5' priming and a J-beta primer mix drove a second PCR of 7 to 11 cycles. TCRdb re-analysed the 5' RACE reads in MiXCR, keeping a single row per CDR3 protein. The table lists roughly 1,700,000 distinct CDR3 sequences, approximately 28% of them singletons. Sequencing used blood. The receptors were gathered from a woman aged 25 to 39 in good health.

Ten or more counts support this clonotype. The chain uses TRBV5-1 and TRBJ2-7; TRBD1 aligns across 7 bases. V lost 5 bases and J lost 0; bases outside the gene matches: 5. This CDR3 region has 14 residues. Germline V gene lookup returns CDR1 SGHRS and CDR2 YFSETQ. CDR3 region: CASSARDSSYEQYF. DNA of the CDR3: TGCGCCAGCAGTGCTCGGGACAGCTCCTACGAGCAGTACTTC.

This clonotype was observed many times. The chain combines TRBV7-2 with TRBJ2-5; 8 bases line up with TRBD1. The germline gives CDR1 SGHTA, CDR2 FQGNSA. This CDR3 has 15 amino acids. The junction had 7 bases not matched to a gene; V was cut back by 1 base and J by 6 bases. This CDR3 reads CASSLGTGRGKTQYF. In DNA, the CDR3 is TGTGCCAGCAGCTTAGGGACAGGGAGAGGGAAGACCCAGTACTTC.

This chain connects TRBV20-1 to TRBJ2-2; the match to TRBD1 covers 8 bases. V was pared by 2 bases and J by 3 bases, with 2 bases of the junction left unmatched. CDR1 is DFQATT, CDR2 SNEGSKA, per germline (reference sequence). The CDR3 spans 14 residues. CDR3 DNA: TGCAGTGCTAGACAGGGGGCCGACACCGGGGAGCTGTTTTTT. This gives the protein CSARQGADTGELFF.

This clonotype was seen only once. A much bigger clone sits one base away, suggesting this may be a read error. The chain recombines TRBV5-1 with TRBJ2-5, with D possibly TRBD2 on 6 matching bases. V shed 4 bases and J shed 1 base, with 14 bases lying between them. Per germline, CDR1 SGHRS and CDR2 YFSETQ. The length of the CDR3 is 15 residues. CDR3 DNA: TGCGCCAGCAGCCGCCTAGCGACTACCCAAGAGACCCAGTACTTC. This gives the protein CASSRLATTQETQYF.

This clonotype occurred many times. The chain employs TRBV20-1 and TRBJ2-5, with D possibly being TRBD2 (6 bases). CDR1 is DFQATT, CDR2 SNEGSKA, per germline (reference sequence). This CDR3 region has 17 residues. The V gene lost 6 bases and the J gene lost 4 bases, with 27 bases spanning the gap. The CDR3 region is CSAPAGPPSLGGETQYF. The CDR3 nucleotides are TGCAGTGCGCCCGCCGGACCCCCGAGCTTGGGGGGAGAGACCCAGTACTTC.

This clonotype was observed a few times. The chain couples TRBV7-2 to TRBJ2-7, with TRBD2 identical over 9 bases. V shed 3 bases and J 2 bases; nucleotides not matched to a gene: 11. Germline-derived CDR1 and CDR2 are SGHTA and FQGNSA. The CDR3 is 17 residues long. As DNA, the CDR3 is TGTGCCAGCAGCTTCGGACTAGCGATTGCCCTCCCCTACGAGCAGTACTTC. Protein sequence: CASSFGLAIALPYEQYF.

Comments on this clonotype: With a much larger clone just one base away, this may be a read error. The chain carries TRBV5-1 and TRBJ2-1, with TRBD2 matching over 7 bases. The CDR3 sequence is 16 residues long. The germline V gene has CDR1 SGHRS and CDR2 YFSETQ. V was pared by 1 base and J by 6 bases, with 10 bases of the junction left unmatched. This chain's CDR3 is CASSLYLAEGTNEQFF. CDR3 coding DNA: TGCGCCAGCAGCTTGTATCTAGCGGAGGGCACCAATGAGCAGTTCTTC. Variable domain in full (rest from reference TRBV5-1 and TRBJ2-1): KAGVTQTPRYLIKTRGQQVTLSCSPISGHRSVSWYQQTPGQGLQFLFEYFSETQRNKGNFPGRFSGRQFSNSRSEMNVSTLELGDSALYLCASSLYLAEGTNEQFFGPGTRLTVL.

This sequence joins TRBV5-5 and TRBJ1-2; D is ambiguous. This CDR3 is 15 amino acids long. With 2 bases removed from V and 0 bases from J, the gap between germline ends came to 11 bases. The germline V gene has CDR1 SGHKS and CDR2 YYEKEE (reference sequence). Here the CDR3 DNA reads TGTGCCAGCAGCTTAACAACAACAGCTAACTATGGCTACACCTTC. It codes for CASSLTTTANYGYTF.

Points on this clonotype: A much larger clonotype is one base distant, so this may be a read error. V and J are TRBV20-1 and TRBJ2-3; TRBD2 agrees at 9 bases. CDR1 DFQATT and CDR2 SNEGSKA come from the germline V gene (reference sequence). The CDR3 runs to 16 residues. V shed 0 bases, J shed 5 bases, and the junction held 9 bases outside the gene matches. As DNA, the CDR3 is TGCAGTGCTAGAGATTGGGCGGAACTAGCGGGAGATACGCAGTATTTT. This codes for CSARDWAELAGDTQYF.

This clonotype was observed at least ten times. As DNA, the CDR3 is TGCGCCAGCTACGAAGGGTCCTTCTCCTACGAGCAGTACTTC. Protein: CASYEGSFSYEQYF. The V and J genes are TRBV5-1 and TRBJ2-7; no definite D call. CDR3 length equals 14 residues. With 7 bases removed from V and 0 bases from J, the gap between germline ends came to 14 bases. The germline CDR1 and CDR2 sequences are SGHRS and YFSETQ. Filled out from reference TRBV5-1 and TRBJ2-7, the complete variable domain reads KAGVTQTPRYLIKTRGQQVTLSCSPISGHRSVSWYQQTPGQGLQFLFEYFSETQRNKGNFPGRFSGRQFSNSRSEMNVSTLELGDSALYLCASYEGSFSYEQYFGPGTRLTVT.